This T cell receptor beta chain was observed in a study of Ad26.COV2.S vaccination and SARS-CoV-2 variants. The data were produced by immunoSEQ multiplex PCR, yet TCRdb's version contains in-frame clones alone and is incomplete. Among approximately 400,000 clones listed, about four fifths were seen once. On this clone: The antigen remains undetermined.

Treatment reported: about 20 received Ad26.COV2.S at low or high dose, single or two shots; roughly 5 received placebo; per-sample allocation not given. The study sampled participants on day 63 after the first vaccine or placebo injection. Study-level results: Overall T cell responses may have been underestimated by the analyses of TCR breadth and depth. Marked by substantial breadth, spike-specific CD8+ and CD4+ T cell responses were reportedly seen after vaccination. Comparable non-spike TCR breadth was observed in vaccine and placebo recipients.

The V gene lost 4 bases and the J gene lost 3 bases, with 18 bases spanning the gap. In germline, CDR1 is SGHNT, CDR2 YENEEA. CDR3 length: 16 amino acids. The sequencing used peripheral blood, collected in a trial of Ad26.COV2.S vaccine versus placebo. The rearrangement joins TRBV11-3 to TRBJ1-1; TRBD1 might be the D (6 bases). This TCR was sampled from a person between 18 and 65 years old who received the Ad26.COV2.S COVID-19 vaccine or a placebo. CDR3 in amino acids: CASSSSYRVGDTEAFF. CDR3 DNA sequence: TGTGCCAGCAGCTCCTCCTACAGGGTAGGGGACACTGAAGCTTTCTTT.